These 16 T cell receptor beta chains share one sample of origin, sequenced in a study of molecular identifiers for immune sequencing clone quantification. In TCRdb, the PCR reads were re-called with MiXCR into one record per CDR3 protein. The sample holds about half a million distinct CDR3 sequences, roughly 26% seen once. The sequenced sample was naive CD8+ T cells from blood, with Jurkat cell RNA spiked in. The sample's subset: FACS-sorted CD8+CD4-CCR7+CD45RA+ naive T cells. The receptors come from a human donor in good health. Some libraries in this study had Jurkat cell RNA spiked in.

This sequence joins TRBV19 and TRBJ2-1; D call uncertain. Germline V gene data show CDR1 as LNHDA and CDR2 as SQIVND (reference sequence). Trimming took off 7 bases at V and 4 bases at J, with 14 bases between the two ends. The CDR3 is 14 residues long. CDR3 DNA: TGTGCCAGTAATGAAGCAGGAAGTTACAATGAGCAGTTCTTC. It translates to CASNEAGSYNEQFF.

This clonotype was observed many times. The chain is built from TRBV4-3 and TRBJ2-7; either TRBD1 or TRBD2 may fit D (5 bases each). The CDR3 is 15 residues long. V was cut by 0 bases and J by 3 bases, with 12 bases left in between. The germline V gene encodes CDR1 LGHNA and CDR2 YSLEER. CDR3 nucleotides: TGCGCCAGCAGCCAAGATCTCCGGGGCAGCTACGAGCAGTACTTC. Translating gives CASSQDLRGSYEQYF.

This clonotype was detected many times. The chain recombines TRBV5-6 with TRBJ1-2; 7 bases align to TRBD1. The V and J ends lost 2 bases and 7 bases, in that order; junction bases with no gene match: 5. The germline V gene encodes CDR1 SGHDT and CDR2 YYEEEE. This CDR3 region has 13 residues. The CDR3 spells CASSLSGGSGYTF. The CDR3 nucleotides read TGTGCCAGCAGCTTATCAGGGGGAAGTGGCTACACCTTC.

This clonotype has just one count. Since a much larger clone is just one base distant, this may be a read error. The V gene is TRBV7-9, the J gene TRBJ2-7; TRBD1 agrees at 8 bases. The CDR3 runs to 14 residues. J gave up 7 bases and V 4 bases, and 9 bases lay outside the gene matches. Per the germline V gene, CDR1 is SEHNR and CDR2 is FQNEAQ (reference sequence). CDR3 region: CASSSTTGVGEQYF. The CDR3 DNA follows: TGTGCCAGCAGCTCAACGACAGGGGTGGGTGAGCAGTACTTC.

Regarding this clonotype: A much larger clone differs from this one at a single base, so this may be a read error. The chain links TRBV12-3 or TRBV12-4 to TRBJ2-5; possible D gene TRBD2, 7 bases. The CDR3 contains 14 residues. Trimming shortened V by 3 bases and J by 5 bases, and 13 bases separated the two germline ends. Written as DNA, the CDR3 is TGTGCCAGCAGTTTGAGGGGGGGAGGCGAGACCCAGTACTTC. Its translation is CASSLRGGGETQYF.

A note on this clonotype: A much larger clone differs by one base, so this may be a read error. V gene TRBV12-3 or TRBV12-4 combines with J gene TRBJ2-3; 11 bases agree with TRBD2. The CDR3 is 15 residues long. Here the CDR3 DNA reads TGTGTCAGCAGCTTTAGCGGGGGGGCCGAAGATACGCAGTATTTT. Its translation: CVSSFSGGAEDTQYF.

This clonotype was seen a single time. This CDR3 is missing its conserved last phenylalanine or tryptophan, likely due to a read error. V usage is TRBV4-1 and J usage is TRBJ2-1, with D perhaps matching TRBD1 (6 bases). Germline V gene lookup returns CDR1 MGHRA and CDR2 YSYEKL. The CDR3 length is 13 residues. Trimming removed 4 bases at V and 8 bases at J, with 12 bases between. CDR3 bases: TGCGCCAGCAGCCGCAGGGGTTCAGATGAGCAGTTCCTC. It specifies CASSRRGSDEQFL.

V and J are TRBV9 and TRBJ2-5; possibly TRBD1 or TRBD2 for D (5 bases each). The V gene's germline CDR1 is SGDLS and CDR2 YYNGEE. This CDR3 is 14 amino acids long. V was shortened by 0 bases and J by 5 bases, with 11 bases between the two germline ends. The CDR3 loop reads CASSVGSEGETQYF. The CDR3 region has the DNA TGTGCCAGCAGCGTAGGTAGTGAGGGGGAGACCCAGTACTTC.

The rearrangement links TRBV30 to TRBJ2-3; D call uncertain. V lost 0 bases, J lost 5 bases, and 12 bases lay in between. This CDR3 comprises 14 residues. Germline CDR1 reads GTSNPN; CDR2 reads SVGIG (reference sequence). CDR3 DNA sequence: TGTGCCTGGAGTGTAAATGGATTGCGAGATACGCAGTATTTT. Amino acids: CAWSVNGLRDTQYF.

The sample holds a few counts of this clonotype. CDR3 in DNA: TGCGCCAGCAGCCAAGGACTAGGAGGTCCCCATGGCTGGCTGAACACTGAAGCTTTCTTT. The encoded protein is CASSQGLGGPHGWLNTEAFF. V usage is TRBV4-3 and J usage is TRBJ1-1; D not resolved. The CDR3 runs 20 residues. V was cut by 1 base and J by 0 bases, with 24 bases left in between. Germline V lookup: CDR1 LGHNA, CDR2 YSLEER.

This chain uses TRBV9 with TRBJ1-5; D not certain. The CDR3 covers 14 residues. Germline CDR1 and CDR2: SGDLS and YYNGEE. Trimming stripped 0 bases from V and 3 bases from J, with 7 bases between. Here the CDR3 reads CASSVAGINQPQHF. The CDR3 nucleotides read TGTGCCAGCAGCGTAGCCGGTATCAATCAGCCCCAGCATTTT.

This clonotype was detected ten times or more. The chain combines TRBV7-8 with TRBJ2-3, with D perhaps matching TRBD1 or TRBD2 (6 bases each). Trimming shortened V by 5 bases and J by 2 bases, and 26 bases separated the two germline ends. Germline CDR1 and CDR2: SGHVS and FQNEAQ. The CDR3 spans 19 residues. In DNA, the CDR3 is TGTGCCAGCAGCCTCCTATTCGGGGGCGCAAGATTTCCCACAGATACGCAGTATTTT. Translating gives CASSLLFGGARFPTDTQYF.

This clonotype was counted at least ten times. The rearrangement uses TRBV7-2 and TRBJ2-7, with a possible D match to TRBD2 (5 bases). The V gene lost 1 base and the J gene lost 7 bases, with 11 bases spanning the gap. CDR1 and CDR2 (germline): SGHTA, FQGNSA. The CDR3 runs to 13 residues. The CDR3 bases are TGTGCCAGCAGCTTAGGGCCCCCGGGGGAGCAGTACTTC. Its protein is CASSLGPPGEQYF.

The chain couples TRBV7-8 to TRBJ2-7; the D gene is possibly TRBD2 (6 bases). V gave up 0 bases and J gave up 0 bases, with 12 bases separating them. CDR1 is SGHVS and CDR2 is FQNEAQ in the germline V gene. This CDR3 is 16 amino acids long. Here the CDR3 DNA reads TGTGCCAGCAGCTTAGCGTGGAGGGAAACCTCCTACGAGCAGTACTTC. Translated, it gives CASSLAWRETSYEQYF.

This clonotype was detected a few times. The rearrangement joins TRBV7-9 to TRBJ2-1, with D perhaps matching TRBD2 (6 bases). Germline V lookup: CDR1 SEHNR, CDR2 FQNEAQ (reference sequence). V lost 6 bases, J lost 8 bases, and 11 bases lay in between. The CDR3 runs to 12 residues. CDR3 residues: CASRALADEQFF. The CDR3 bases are TGTGCCAGCAGGGCTTTAGCGGATGAGCAGTTCTTC.

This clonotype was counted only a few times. This CDR3 reads CATSRDRGPQREQYF. In DNA form, the CDR3 reads TGTGCCACCAGCAGAGATAGGGGCCCCCAGCGCGAGCAGTACTTC. The V call is TRBV15, the J call TRBJ2-7, with D perhaps matching TRBD1 (5 bases). The CDR3 consists of 15 residues. The V and J ends lost 0 bases and 6 bases respectively, with 15 bases between them. The germline V gene encodes CDR1 LNHNV and CDR2 YYDKDF (reference sequence).